This T cell receptor (beta chain) was captured in a study of Ad26.COV2.S vaccination and SARS-CoV-2 variants. Study details: The trial was COV1001 and the donor's arm was Ad26.COV2.S. In the study, Ad26.COV2.S was injected intramuscularly once, or twice 56 days apart. General study findings and limits: Vaccinees displayed broader spike-specific TCR repertoires than placebo recipients. Analytic work on TCR breadth and depth might have understated the full extent of total T cell responses.

The CDR3 consists of 13 residues. The germline CDR1 and CDR2 sequences are MNHEY and SMNVEV (reference sequence). V dropped 8 bases and J dropped 0 bases, with 10 bases sitting between them. Produced via immunoSEQ multiplex PCR; TCRdb's table is partial and in-frame only. The sample has roughly 410,000 clones, approximately 83% seen once. Treatment in this sample: over 15 received Ad26.COV2.S at low or high dose, single or two shots; roughly five received placebo; per-sample allocation not given. Sampling happened 63 days after the first vaccine or placebo injection. This clone has a handful of counts. Its antigen is currently unknown.

The chain is built from TRBV27 and TRBJ1-1, with D maybe TRBD1 (5 bases). The receptor's source is a person between 18 and 59 years old who received the Ad26.COV2.S COVID-19 vaccine or a placebo. Sequencing used peripheral blood, obtained in a trial of Ad26.COV2.S vaccine versus placebo. The CDR3 reads CASGLTVNTEAFF. CDR3 in DNA: TGTGCCAGCGGCTTGACAGTGAACACTGAAGCTTTCTTT.